A selection of T cell receptor beta chains follows, all from one sample in a study of blood T cell repertoires in COVID-19. Profiled with immunoSEQ multiplex PCR; TCRdb holds only in-frame clones, not every one. Here the sample spans approximately 210,000 clones, roughly 88% being singletons. Specimen: peripheral blood. These receptor sequences come from a man in his thirties or forties who had recovered from COVID-19. Each CDR3 is given with its conserved first and last residue. Fields, in order: CDR3 DNA, CDR3 protein, clone size, J gene, D gene, V gene. The D gene is left open where the match is weak. Only some rows state a clone size, as once, few, many or a class for expanded clones.

TGTGCCAGCAGCGTAGGACAGGGGGCGGGCGATACGCAGTATTTT | CASSVGQGAGDTQYF | . | TRBJ2-3 | TRBD1 | TRBV9
TGTGCCACCAGTGATCGCAGGGGGGCCGGGGAGCTGTTTTTT | CATSDRRGAGELFF | . | TRBJ2-2 | . | TRBV24-1
TGCAGCGTGAGCCGGGACAGGGGTCATTCCTACGAGCAGTACTTC | CSVSRDRGHSYEQYF | . | TRBJ2-7 | TRBD1 | TRBV29-1
TGCAGTGCTGAGGGCACAGATACGCAGTATTTT | CSAEGTDTQYF | . | TRBJ2-3 | . | TRBV20-1
TGTGCCTGGATAGGGGCGCGTTCACCCCTCCACTTT | CAWIGARSPLHF | . | TRBJ1-6 | . | TRBV30
TGTGCCAGCCACCGGGACACTGGAAACACCATATATTTT | CASHRDTGNTIYF | . | TRBJ1-3 | . | TRBV7-9
TGTGCCAGCAGCTTGGGGGGGACGGACCCCAGGGGCACTGAAGCTTTCTTT | CASSLGGTDPRGTEAFF | . | TRBJ1-1 | . | TRBV5-6
TGTGCCAGCAGTGGGATCCCGGGGGGACCAGAGGAGACCCAGTACTTC | CASSGIPGGPEETQYF | . | TRBJ2-5 | TRBD2 | TRBV27
TGTGCCAGCAGTCCGGACAGGTCCAGGGGTGAAGCTTTCTTT | CASSPDRSRGEAFF | few | TRBJ1-1 | TRBD1 | TRBV27
TGTGCCAGCGCAAAAGTTCAGGGTCAGCCCCAGCATTTT | CASAKVQGQPQHF | . | TRBJ1-5 | . | TRBV6-5
TGTGCCAGCAGTTACTTGACAGGGAGGTCTTACGAGCAGTACTTC | CASSYLTGRSYEQYF | . | TRBJ2-7 | . | TRBV6-5
TGCGCCAGCAGCCTACAGGGGGCTAGCACTGAAGCTTTCTTT | CASSLQGASTEAFF | . | TRBJ1-1 | TRBD1 | TRBV5-1
TGTGCCAGCAGTGACGCGGGGGCGCGAGGGCAGCCCCAGCATTTT | CASSDAGARGQPQHF | . | TRBJ1-5 | . | TRBV6-1
TGTGCCAGCAGCAAGAGGAGAATCTACACTGAAGCTTTCTTT | CASSKRRIYTEAFF | . | TRBJ1-1 | . | TRBV21-1
TGTGCCTGGAGTTATACCCGGGGATTCGATCAGCCCCAGCATTTT | CAWSYTRGFDQPQHF | once | TRBJ1-5 | . | TRBV30
TGTGCCAGCGGCTTCGGGACTAGTAACGAGCAGTACTTC | CASGFGTSNEQYF | . | TRBJ2-7 | TRBD2 | TRBV28
TGTGCCAGCAGGATGGGCAGGGAGGCTGAGCAGTTCTTC | CASRMGREAEQFF | . | TRBJ2-1 | . | TRBV2
TGTGCCAGCAGCTACGGGACAGGGGGCGAGCAGTACTTC | CASSYGTGGEQYF | . | TRBJ2-7 | TRBD1 | TRBV5-5
TGTGCCAGTAGTATTCTTCCCCGGGGCGAGCAGTACTTC | CASSILPRGEQYF | . | TRBJ2-7 | . | TRBV19
TGTGCCAGCAGCCCAGGGGGGATAAGTGAAAAACTGTTTTTT | CASSPGGISEKLFF | . | TRBJ1-4 | TRBD1 | TRBV3-1/TRBV3-2
TGTGCCAGTAGTATGGGGACTAGCGGGGGGCTTCGCTCCACAGATACGCAGTATTTT | CASSMGTSGGLRSTDTQYF | . | TRBJ2-3 | TRBD2 | TRBV19
TGCAGTGCTAGTTATCCCGGGACAAAGAACACTGAAGCTTTCTTT | CSASYPGTKNTEAFF | . | TRBJ1-1 | . | TRBV20-1
TGCGCCAGCAGCCTTGCGGGGTCGGCTGGCTACACCTTC | CASSLAGSAGYTF | . | TRBJ1-2 | . | TRBV4-1
TGTGCCATCAATCCCGAGGGGGCTTACTACGAGCAGTACTTC | CAINPEGAYYEQYF | . | TRBJ2-7 | TRBD1 | TRBV10-3
TGTGCCAGCAGCTTATTGGCGGGGCTAGGGAACACCATATATTTT | CASSLLAGLGNTIYF | . | TRBJ1-3 | . | TRBV11-2
TGTGCCAGCAGCCAAGAGCTCGGGGTGAACACTGAAGCTTTCTTT | CASSQELGVNTEAFF | . | TRBJ1-1 | . | TRBV3-1/TRBV3-2
TGTGCCAGCAGCGTTGGACAGGGCTATCGGGAAAAACTGTTTTTT | CASSVGQGYREKLFF | few | TRBJ1-4 | TRBD1 | TRBV5-8
TGTGCCAGCAGCCAAGACCGGCGGGAAGCTTTCTTT | CASSQDRREAFF | . | TRBJ1-1 | . | TRBV3-1/TRBV3-2
TGTGCCAGCAGTCCCGGACAGGCCCTGAACACTGAAGCTTTCTTT | CASSPGQALNTEAFF | few | TRBJ1-1 | TRBD1 | TRBV27
TGTGCCATCTCACCCGGGGGTTTGGGAGAGACCCAGTACTTC | CAISPGGLGETQYF | . | TRBJ2-5 | . | TRBV10-3
TGTGCCAGCAGCTTCCAGGGTCCCGGGGAGCTGTTTTTT | CASSFQGPGELFF | . | TRBJ2-2 | . | TRBV7-2
TGTGCCAGCAGCTCCGGGACTAAACCCTACGAGCAGTACTTC | CASSSGTKPYEQYF | . | TRBJ2-7 | TRBD2 | TRBV9
TGTGCCACCAGCAGAGATAGTCAGGGGGCCTACGGAAACACCATATATTTT | CATSRDSQGAYGNTIYF | . | TRBJ1-3 | TRBD1 | TRBV15
TGTGCCAGCACACCTGGGCAGGGGGCGCAGAACACTGAAGCTTTCTTT | CASTPGQGAQNTEAFF | . | TRBJ1-1 | TRBD1 | TRBV7-9